A selection of T cell receptor beta chains follows, all from one sample in a study of T cell responses to AZD1222 COVID-19 vaccine. Method: immunoSEQ multiplex PCR; TCRdb's copy keeps in-frame clones and lacks some. The data show approximately 150,000 clones, with roughly 90% seen just once and around 1.5% held by the top ten. The sample was peripheral blood, taken on day 0 of AZD1222 vaccination. Every receptor here comes from an adult in good health. Each CDR3 is given with its conserved first and last residue. The D gene is left open where the match is weak.

j_call d_call v_call cdr3_aa
TRBJ2-1 TRBD2 TRBV4-1 CASSQEVLAGGYNEQFF
TRBJ1-6 - TRBV27 CASSLQGAYNSPLHF
TRBJ1-1 - TRBV14 CASSQQGWSEAFF
TRBJ2-1 TRBD2 TRBV4-2 CASSQSGSSYNEQFF
TRBJ1-1 - TRBV19 CASSMGSTVWEAFF
TRBJ2-7 TRBD2 TRBV19 CASRRASGGAYEQYF
TRBJ2-3 - TRBV15 CATSRDPRRLASTDTQYF
TRBJ2-5 - TRBV6-5 CASSLTGTGQETQYF
TRBJ2-7 TRBD2 TRBV6-2/TRBV6-3 CASSYGRGDPYEQYF
TRBJ2-7 - TRBV4-2 CASSPKDSEVGEQYF
TRBJ1-1 - TRBV7-8 CASSLGRSNTEAFF
TRBJ2-5 TRBD2 TRBV9 CASSQGLAGQETQYF
TRBJ2-7 - TRBV2 CASSEGKGAYEQYF
TRBJ2-5 TRBD1 TRBV28 CASSSGGRQETQYF
TRBJ2-5 TRBD2 TRBV4-1 CASSQSYSGGAGPRAQYF
TRBJ2-2 - TRBV7-7 CASSLVGPGTGELFF
TRBJ2-1 TRBD2 TRBV19 CASSIPAGGENEQFF
TRBJ2-1 - TRBV4-3 CASSQQIISVDEQFF
TRBJ2-3 TRBD2 TRBV11-1 CASSWVTSGTDTQYF
TRBJ1-1 - TRBV6-1 CASSESLNTEAFF
TRBJ1-4 - TRBV7-9 CASSLDTNNEKLFF
TRBJ2-5 - TRBV28 CASSFAPPGKTQYF
TRBJ1-2 - TRBV30 CAWRETGNYGYTF
TRBJ1-2 - TRBV2 CASSEAGAGSGAYGYTF
TRBJ1-1 - TRBV12-3/TRBV12-4 CASSGSYTEAFF
TRBJ2-1 TRBD1 TRBV12-5 CASGLGRTGVGNEQFF
TRBJ2-7 TRBD1 TRBV4-1 CASSQELGQVTYEQYF
TRBJ1-6 - TRBV2 CASSRAIRSPLHF
TRBJ1-2 TRBD1 TRBV5-1 CASSPGTDRGHGYTF
TRBJ2-1 - TRBV28 CASKRGPSYNEQFF
TRBJ1-1 - TRBV12-3/TRBV12-4 CASMVGPGTEAFF
TRBJ2-1 - TRBV28 CASRLPTANLADNEQFF
TRBJ2-3 - TRBV27 CASSLSIGRVDTQYF
TRBJ2-1 - TRBV27 CASSLGGAQFF
TRBJ2-7 TRBD1 TRBV13 CASRWRQGPYEQYF
TRBJ2-3 TRBD2 TRBV4-1 CASSQVPGLITDTQYF
TRBJ2-2 - TRBV27 CASIQRNTGELFF
TRBJ2-3 TRBD2 TRBV4-1 CASSQDRGFSGRSRTDTQYF
TRBJ2-1 TRBD2 TRBV6-4 CASSDSSGGFYNEQFF
TRBJ1-2 TRBD1 TRBV27 CASSSWDSYNYGYTF
TRBJ2-5 - TRBV4-3 CASSQAHLVGETQYF
TRBJ2-1 TRBD2 TRBV7-9 CASSSRWGGPPYNEQFF
TRBJ2-3 - TRBV30 CALQGHFTDTQYF
TRBJ2-3 - TRBV14 CASSKLQGRADTQYF
TRBJ1-1 - TRBV18 CASSPNTEAFF
TRBJ2-3 TRBD2 TRBV6-2/TRBV6-3 CASSYSDPRLAGVSTDTQYF
TRBJ2-1 - TRBV30 CAWSVRTNNEQFF
TRBJ1-2 - TRBV7-6 CASSPSRGSNYGYTF
TRBJ2-5 TRBD1 TRBV30 CAGTGGNQETQYF
TRBJ1-1 - TRBV27 CASRLEGGTEAFF
TRBJ1-2 - TRBV6-6 CASSPSYGYTF
TRBJ2-2 TRBD2 TRBV27 CASSLGLAGVNGELFF
TRBJ1-1 TRBD1 TRBV2 CASSEIDRGNTEAFF
TRBJ1-1 TRBD1 TRBV27 CASRQTGGGTEAFF
TRBJ2-3 - TRBV15 CATSLRRADTQYF
TRBJ2-3 TRBD2 TRBV5-4 CASSLMARGTSTDTQYF
TRBJ2-7 - TRBV9 CASSLDGQYLEQYF